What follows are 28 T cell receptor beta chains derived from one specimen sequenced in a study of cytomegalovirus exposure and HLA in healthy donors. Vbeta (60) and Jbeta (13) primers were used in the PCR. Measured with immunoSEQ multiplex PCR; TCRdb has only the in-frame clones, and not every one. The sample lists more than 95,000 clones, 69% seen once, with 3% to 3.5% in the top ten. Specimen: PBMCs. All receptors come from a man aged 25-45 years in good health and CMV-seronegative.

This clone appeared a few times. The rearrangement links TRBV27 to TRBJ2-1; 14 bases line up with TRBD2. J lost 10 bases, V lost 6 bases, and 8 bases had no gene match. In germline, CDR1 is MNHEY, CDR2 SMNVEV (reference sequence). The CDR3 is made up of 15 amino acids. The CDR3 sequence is CASRPGLAGVGEQFF. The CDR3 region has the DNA TGTGCCAGCAGACCGGGACTAGCGGGAGTCGGGGAGCAGTTCTTC.

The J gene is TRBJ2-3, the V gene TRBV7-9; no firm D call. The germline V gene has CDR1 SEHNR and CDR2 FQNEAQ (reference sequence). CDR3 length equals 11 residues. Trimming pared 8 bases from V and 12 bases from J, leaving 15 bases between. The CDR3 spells CASGSLPYQYF. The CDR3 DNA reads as TGTGCCAGCGGCTCCCTGCCCTACCAGTATTTT.

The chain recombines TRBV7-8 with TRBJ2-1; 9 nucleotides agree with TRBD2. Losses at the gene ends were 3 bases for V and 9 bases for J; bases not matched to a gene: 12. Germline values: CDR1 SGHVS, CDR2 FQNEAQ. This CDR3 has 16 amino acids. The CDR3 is CASSLGSSGGKGEQFF. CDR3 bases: TGTGCCAGCAGCTTGGGCAGTAGCGGGGGCAAGGGTGAGCAGTTCTTC.

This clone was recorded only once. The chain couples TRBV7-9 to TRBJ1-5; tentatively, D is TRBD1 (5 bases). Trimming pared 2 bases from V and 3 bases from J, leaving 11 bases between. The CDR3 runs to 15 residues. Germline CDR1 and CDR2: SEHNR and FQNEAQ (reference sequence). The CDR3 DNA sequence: TGTGCCAGCAGCTTATCGGTACAGGACAATCAGCCCCAGCATTTT. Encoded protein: CASSLSVQDNQPQHF.

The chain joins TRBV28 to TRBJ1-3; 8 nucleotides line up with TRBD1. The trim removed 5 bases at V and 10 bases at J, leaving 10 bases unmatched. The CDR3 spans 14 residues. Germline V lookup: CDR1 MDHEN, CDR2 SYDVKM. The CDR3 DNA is TGTGCCAGCAGTACCGAATCCAGGGGGCAAACCATATATTTT. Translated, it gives CASSTESRGQTIYF.

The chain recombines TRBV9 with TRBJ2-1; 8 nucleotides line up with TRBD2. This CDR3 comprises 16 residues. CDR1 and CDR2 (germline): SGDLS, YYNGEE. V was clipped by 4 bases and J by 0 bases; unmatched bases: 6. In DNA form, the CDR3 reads TGTGCCAGCAGCAGAGAAGCGGGGGTCTCCTACAATGAGCAGTTCTTC. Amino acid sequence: CASSREAGVSYNEQFF.

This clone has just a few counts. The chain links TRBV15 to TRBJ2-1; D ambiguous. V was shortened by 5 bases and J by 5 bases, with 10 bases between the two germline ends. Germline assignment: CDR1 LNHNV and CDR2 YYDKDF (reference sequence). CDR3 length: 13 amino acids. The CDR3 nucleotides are TGTGCCACCAGCTCAACAGAAAACAATGAGCAGTTCTTC. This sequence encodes CATSSTENNEQFF. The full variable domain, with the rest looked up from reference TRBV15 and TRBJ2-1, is DAMVIQNPRYQVTQFGKPVTLSCSQTLNHNVMYWYQQKSSQAPKLLFHYYDKDFNNEADTPDNFQSRRPNTSFCFLDIRSPGLGDTAMYLCATSSTENNEQFFGPGTRLTVL.

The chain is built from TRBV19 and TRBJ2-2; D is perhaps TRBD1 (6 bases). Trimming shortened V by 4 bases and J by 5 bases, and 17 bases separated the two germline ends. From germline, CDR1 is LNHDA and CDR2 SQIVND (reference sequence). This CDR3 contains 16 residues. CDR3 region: CASSTRTAPRTGELFF. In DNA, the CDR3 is TGTGCCAGTAGTACCCGGACAGCCCCGCGAACCGGGGAGCTGTTTTTT. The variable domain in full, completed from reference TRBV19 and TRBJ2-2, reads DGGITQSPKYLFRKEGQNVTLSCEQNLNHDAMYWYRQDPGQGLRLIYYSQIVNDFQKGDIAEGYSVSREKKESFPLTVTSAQKNPTAFYLCASSTRTAPRTGELFFGEGSRLTVL.

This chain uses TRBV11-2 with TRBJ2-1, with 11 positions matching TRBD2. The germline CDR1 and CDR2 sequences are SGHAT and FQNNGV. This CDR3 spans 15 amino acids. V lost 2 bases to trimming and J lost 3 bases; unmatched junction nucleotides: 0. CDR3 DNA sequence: TGTGCCAGCAGCTTACTAGCGGGAGGCTACAATGAGCAGTTCTTC. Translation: CASSLLAGGYNEQFF.

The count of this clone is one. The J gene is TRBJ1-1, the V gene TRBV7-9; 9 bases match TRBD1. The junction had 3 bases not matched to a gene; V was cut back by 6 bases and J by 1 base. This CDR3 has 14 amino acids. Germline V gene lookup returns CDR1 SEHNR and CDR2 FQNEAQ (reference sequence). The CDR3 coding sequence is TGTGCCAGCAGGCCGACAGGGGGGAACACTGAAGCTTTCTTT. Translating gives CASRPTGGNTEAFF.

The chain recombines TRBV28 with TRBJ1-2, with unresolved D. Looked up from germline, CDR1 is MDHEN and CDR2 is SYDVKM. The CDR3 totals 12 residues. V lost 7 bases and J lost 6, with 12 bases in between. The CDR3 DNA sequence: TGTGCCAGCAAAACGGTGTCGGATGGCTACACCTTC. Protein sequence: CASKTVSDGYTF.

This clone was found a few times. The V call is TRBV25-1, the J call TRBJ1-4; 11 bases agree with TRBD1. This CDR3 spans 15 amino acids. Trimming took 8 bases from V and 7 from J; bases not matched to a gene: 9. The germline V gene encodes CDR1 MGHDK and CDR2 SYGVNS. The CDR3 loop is CASGEGQGVSEKLFF. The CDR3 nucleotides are TGTGCCAGCGGAGAGGGACAGGGGGTGAGTGAAAAACTGTTTTTT.

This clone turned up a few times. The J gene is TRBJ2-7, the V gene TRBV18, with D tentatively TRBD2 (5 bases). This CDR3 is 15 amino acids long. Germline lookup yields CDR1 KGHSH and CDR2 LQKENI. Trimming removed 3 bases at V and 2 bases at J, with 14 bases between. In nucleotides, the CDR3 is TGTGCCAGCTCACCCGCGGACTTTTCTACCTACGAGCAGTACTTC. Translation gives CASSPADFSTYEQYF.

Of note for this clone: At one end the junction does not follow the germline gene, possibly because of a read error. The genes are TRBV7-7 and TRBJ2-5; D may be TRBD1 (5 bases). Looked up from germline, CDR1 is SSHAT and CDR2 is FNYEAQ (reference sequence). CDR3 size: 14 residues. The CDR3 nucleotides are TGTGCTAGCAGCCCCTGGGGCGACGAGGAGACCCAGTACTTC. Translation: CASSPWGDEETQYF.

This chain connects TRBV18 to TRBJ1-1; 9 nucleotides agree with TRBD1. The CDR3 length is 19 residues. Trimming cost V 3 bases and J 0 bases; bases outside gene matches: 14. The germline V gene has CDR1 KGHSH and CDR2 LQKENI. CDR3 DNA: TGTGCCAGCTCACCCCTCGGACAGGGGATTAGGCTCATGAACACTGAAGCTTTCTTT. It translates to CASSPLGQGIRLMNTEAFF.

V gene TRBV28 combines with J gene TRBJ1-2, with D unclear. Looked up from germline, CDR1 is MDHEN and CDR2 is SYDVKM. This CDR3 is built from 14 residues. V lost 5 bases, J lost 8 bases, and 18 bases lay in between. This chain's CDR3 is CASSTTVPVKGYTF. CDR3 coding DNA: TGTGCCAGCAGTACTACGGTCCCAGTGAAAGGCTACACCTTC.

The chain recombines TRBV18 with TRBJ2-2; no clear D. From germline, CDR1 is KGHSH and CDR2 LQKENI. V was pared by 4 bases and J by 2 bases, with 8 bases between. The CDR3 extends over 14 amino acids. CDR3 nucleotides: TGTGCCAGCTCACTTACTTTAAACACCGGGGAGCTGTTTTTT. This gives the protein CASSLTLNTGELFF.

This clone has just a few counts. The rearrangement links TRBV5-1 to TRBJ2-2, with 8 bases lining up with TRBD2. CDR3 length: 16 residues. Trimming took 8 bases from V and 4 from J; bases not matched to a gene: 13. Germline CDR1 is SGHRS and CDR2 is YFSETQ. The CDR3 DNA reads TGCGCCAGTTACCCCTGGGAGCGGGAGATCACCGGGGAGCTGTTTTTT. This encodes CASYPWEREITGELFF.

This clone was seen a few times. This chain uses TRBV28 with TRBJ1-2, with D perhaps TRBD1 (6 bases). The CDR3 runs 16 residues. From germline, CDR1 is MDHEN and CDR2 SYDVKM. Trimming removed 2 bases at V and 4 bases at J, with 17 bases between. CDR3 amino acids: CASSLKAVGGGYGYTF. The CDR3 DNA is TGTGCCAGCAGTTTAAAGGCGGTTGGGGGCGGCTATGGCTACACCTTC.

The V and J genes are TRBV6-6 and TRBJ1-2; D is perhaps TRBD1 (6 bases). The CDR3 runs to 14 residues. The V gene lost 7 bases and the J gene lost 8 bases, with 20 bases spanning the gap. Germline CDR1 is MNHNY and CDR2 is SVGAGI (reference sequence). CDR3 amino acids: CASNPGQSRRGYTF. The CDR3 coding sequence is TGTGCCAGCAATCCAGGACAGAGCCGCCGGGGCTACACCTTC.

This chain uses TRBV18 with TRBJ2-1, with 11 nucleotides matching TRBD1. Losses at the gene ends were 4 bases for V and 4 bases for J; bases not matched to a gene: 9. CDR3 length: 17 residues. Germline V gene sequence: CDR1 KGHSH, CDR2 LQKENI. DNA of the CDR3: TGTGCCAGCTCACAAACCACGGGACAGGGGGGGTACAATGAGCAGTTCTTC. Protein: CASSQTTGQGGYNEQFF.

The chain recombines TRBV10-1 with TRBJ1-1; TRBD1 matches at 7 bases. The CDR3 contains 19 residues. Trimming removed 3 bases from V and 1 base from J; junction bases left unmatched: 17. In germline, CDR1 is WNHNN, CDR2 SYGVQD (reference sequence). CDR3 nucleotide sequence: TGCGCCAGCAGTGATCACGGGACAGTCTCCTCTATATGGAACACTGAAGCTTTCTTT. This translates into CASSDHGTVSSIWNTEAFF.

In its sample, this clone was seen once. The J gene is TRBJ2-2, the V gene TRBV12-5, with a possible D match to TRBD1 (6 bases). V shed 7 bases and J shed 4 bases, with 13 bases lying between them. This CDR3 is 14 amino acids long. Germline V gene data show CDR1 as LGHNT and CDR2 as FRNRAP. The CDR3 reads CASATQGTTGELFF. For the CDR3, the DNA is TGTGCTAGTGCTACGCAGGGGACCACCGGGGAGCTGTTTTTT.

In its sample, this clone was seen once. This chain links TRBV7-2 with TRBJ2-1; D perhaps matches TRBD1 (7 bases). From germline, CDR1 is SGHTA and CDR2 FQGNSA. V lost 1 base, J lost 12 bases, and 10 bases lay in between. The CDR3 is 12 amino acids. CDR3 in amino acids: CASSLDRGGQFF. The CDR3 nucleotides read TGTGCCAGCAGCTTAGACAGGGGAGGGCAGTTCTTC.

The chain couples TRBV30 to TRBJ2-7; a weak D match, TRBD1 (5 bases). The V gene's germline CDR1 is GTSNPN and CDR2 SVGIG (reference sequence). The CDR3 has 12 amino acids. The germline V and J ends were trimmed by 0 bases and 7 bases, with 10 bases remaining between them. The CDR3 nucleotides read TGTGCCTGGAGTGTTGGAGCAGGGGAGCAGTACTTC. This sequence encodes CAWSVGAGEQYF.

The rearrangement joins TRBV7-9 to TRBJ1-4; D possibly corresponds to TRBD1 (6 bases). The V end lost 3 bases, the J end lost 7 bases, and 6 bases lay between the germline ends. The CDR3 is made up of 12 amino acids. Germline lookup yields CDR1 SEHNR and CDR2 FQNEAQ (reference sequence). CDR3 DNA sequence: TGTGCCAGCAGCTTCAGGGGTGAAAAACTGTTTTTT. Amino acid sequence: CASSFRGEKLFF.

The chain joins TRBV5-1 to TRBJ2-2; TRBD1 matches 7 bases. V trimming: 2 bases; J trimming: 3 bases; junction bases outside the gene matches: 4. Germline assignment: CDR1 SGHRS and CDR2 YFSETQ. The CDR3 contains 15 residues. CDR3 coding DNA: TGCGCCAGCAGCTTACAGGGGACGGACACCGGGGAGCTGTTTTTT. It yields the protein CASSLQGTDTGELFF.

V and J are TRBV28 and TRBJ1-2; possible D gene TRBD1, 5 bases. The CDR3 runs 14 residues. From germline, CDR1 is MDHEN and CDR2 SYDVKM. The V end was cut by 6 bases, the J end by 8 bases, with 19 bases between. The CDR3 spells CASSTPGGGLGYTF. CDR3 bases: TGTGCCAGCAGCACCCCCGGGGGAGGGTTGGGCTACACCTTC.